This T cell receptor (beta chain) was identified during a study of blood T cell repertoires in COVID-19. This CDR3 comprises 14 residues. CDR1 is SNHLY and CDR2 is FYNNEI in the germline V gene. The V segment lost 6 bases and the J segment 8 bases; nucleotides outside the gene matches: 7. Profiled with immunoSEQ multiplex PCR; TCRdb holds only in-frame clones, not every one. The sample lists about 200,000 clones, around 82% occurring once. The chain joins TRBV2 to TRBJ2-1; 10 bases agree with TRBD1. Sequencing input: peripheral blood. The TCR was taken from a woman between 65 and 79 years old with acute or convalescent COVID-19. Here the CDR3 DNA reads TGTGCCAGCAGCGGGGACAGGGGAAATGATGAGCAGTTCTTC. It codes for CASSGDRGNDEQFF.